The 12 T cell receptor beta chains presented below share a single source sample, sequenced in a study of T cells in women clearing cervical HPV infection. Data came from immunoSEQ multiplex PCR; TCRdb stores just in-frame clones and leaves some out. Its table records approximately 31,000 clones. Sequenced material: blood buffy coat. These receptors were obtained from a woman aged 18 to 75 with a cervical HPV16 infection that either progressed to CIN3+ or cleared (not recorded which).

A word on this clone: The CDR3 goes on 3 residues after the read ends, and that part is filled in from the germline J gene. The chain uses TRBV7-3 and TRBJ1-1; unclear D gene. CDR1 SGHTA and CDR2 FQGTGA come from the germline V gene. The CDR3 spans 12 residues. The V gene lost 5 bases and the J gene lost 6 bases, with 10 bases spanning the gap. The sequenced part of the CDR3 DNA is TGTGCCAGCAGCCGAGTCGGGTCTGAA. Its translation is CASSRVGSE. The full CDR3 protein reads CASSRVGSEAFF.

Comments on this clone: The read terminates 3 residues ahead of where the CDR3 ends, so the germline J gene completes it. This chain connects TRBV28 to TRBJ2-7, with 9 nucleotides matching TRBD1. Germline CDR1 and CDR2: MDHEN and SYDVKM. CDR3 length: 12 residues. The ends lost 11 bases at V and 6 bases at J; junction bases unmatched: 8. The CDR3 is CAGTGTLCEQYF. The sequenced CDR3 bases are TGTGCCGGGACAGGGACACTTTGCGAG.

In the case of this clone: The sequenced fragment ends 3 residues before the CDR3 boundary, so the rest is inferred from the germline J gene. This rearrangement joins TRBV7-9 to TRBJ2-7; 8 nucleotides align to TRBD1. V shed 3 bases and J 0 bases; nucleotides not matched to a gene: 4. The CDR3 consists of 15 residues. Per germline, CDR1 SEHNR and CDR2 FQNEAQ (reference sequence). CDR3 residues: CASSFGDRSSYEQYF. Incomplete CDR3 DNA: TGTGCCAGCAGCTTTGGGGACAGGAGCTCCTACGAG.

On this clone: The CDR3 end falls 3 residues outside the read, so it is completed with the germline J gene. The rearrangement joins TRBV19 to TRBJ1-5; D unresolved. This CDR3 spans 16 amino acids. Germline values: CDR1 LNHDA, CDR2 SQIVND (reference sequence). The ends were cut back, 8 bases at V and 5 bases at J, with 22 bases in the middle. This CDR3 reads CASANPAAGHYQPQHF. CDR3 bases read: TGTGCCAGTGCAAACCCGGCCGCAGGCCACTATCAGCCC.

To note about this clone: The read ends 3 residues shy of where the CDR3 ends; the end is completed using the germline J gene. This chain joins TRBV2 and TRBJ2-7; TRBD1 matches at 9 bases. The CDR3 has 15 amino acids. Germline V gene lookup returns CDR1 SNHLY and CDR2 FYNNEI. V shed 7 bases and J 5 bases; nucleotides not matched to a gene: 12. CDR3 DNA, as far as it was read: TGTGCCAGCAAAGTAGGTGGGGACAGGGCCCACGAG. This sequence encodes CASKVGGDRAHE. The full CDR3 sequence reads CASKVGGDRAHEQYF.

About this clone: The read gets to within 3 residues of the CDR3 end, and the germline J gene fills in the rest. The V call is TRBV11-1, the J call TRBJ2-1; D ambiguous. Trimming pared 9 bases from V and 6 bases from J, leaving 21 bases between. The CDR3 runs 15 residues. The germline V gene encodes CDR1 SGHAT and CDR2 FQDESV (reference sequence). This CDR3 reads CASGRRASKSNEQFF. Incomplete CDR3 DNA: TGTGCCAGTGGAAGAAGGGCCTCCAAGAGCAATGAG.

Remarks on this clone: The read ends 3 residues shy of where the CDR3 ends; the end is completed using the germline J gene. The rearrangement joins TRBV7-3 to TRBJ1-1; no reliable D call. Germline loops: CDR1 SGHTA, CDR2 FQGTGA. The V and J ends lost 5 bases and 1 base respectively, with 11 bases between them. This CDR3 has 14 amino acids. CDR3 protein: CASSPNQGNTEAFF. Partial CDR3 DNA: TGTGCCAGCAGCCCCAATCAAGGGAACACTGAA.

With respect to this clone: From the germline J gene comes the end of the CDR3, since the read stops 3 residues before it. The chain uses TRBV4-1 and TRBJ2-5; 10 bases agree with TRBD2. J lost 5 bases, V lost 1 base, and 7 bases had no gene match. CDR1 MGHRA and CDR2 YSYEKL come from the germline V gene. The CDR3 contains 16 residues. CDR3 loop: CASSQGIAGGGETQYF. CDR3 DNA, as far as it was read: TGCGCCAGCAGCCAAGGGATAGCGGGGGGCGGGGAGACC.

A note on this clone: The read comes to an end 3 residues before the CDR3 does, leaving the germline J gene to fill in the end. The chain has TRBV7-8 and TRBJ1-1, with 7 bases matching TRBD1. V gave up 4 bases and J gave up 3 bases; unmatched junction bases: 8. This CDR3 has 15 residues. Germline V gene sequence: CDR1 SGHVS, CDR2 FQNEAQ. The sequenced part of the CDR3 DNA is TGTGCCAGCAGCTCGAGACAGGGAATTTACACTGAA. Translating gives CASSSRQGIYTE. In full, the CDR3 reads CASSSRQGIYTEAFF.

Comments on this clone: The read finishes 3 residues shy of the CDR3 end, and the germline J gene is used to complete it. The chain uses TRBV7-2 and TRBJ1-5; 7 nucleotides line up with TRBD1. CDR1 SGHTA and CDR2 FQGNSA come from the germline V gene. This CDR3 spans 13 amino acids. Trimming removed 4 bases from V and 8 bases from J; junction bases left unmatched: 5. This CDR3 is CASSSTTGKPQHF. The part of the CDR3 DNA that was read is TGTGCCAGCAGCTCGACGACAGGGAAGCCC.

The sequenced CDR3 bases are TGTGCCAGCAGCGTAGGAACAGGGGTTCACATT. Amino acid sequence: CASSVGTGVHI. The CDR3, in full, reads CASSVGTGVHIQYF. The chain carries TRBV9 and TRBJ2-4, with 7 bases aligning to TRBD1. The CDR3 end lies 3 residues beyond the end of the read and is filled in from the germline J gene. CDR3 length equals 14 residues. The junction had 5 bases not matched to a gene; V was cut back by 0 bases and J by 8 bases. CDR1 is SGDLS, CDR2 YYNGEE, per germline.

Of note for this clone: Coverage ceases 3 residues before the CDR3 finishes, and the germline J gene fills in the end. J is TRBJ2-2 and V is TRBV5-1, with 7 bases that match TRBD1. Trimming took 3 bases from V and 7 from J; bases not matched to a gene: 6. CDR1 is SGHRS and CDR2 is YFSETQ in the germline V gene. The CDR3 runs to 14 residues. CDR3 DNA (partial): TGCGCCAGCAGCTCGACAGGGTTTGACGGGGAG. This translates into CASSSTGFDGE. The complete CDR3 reads CASSSTGFDGELFF.